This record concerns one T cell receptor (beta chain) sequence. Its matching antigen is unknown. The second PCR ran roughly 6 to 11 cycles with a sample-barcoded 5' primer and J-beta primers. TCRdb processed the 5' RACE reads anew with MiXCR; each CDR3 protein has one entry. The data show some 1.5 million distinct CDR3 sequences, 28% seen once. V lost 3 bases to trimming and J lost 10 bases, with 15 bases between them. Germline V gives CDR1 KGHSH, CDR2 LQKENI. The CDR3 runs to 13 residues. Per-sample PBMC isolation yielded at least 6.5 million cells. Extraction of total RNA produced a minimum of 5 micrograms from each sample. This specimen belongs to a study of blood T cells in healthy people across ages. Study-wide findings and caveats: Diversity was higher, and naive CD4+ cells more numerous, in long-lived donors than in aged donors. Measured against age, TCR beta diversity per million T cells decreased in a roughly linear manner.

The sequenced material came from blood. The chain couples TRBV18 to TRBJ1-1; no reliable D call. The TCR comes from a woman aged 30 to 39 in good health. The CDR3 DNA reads TGTGCCAGCTCACCCCGATCGTGGGGTGGAGCTTTCTTT. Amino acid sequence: CASSPRSWGGAFF.